The TCR beta chain described here comes from a study of CD8 T cells in cerebrospinal fluid in Alzheimer's disease. Details on this clonotype: Its antigen is unidentified.

The CDR3 runs 17 residues. The V gene's germline CDR1 is SNHLY and CDR2 FYNNEI. CSF cells underwent 10X single-cell V(D)J and 5' gene-expression profiling. TCRdb re-called the 10x single-cell sequencing reads and shows each CDR3 protein once, DNA omitted. The sample totals about 1,200 distinct CDR3 sequences. Study results and limitations: EBV-specific clones were neither the most expanded nor enriched in Alzheimer's patients. Patients with mild cognitive impairment or Alzheimer's disease had a larger top CSF clone percentage than controls. Finding EBV-specific TCRs in cerebrospinal fluid does not show EBV causes Alzheimer's disease.

The chain recombines TRBV2 with TRBJ1-4; the TCRdb call, TRBD1, lacks DNA for checking. This sequence originates from a human donor in good health. What was sequenced was cerebrospinal fluid. CDR3 loop: CASSESRGGFTNEKLFF. The full variable domain, rest sourced from reference TRBV2 and TRBJ1-4, is EPEVTQTPSHQVTQMGQEVILRCVPISNHLYFYWYRQILGQKVEFLVSFYNNEISEKSEIFDDQFSVERPDGSNFTLKIRSTKLEDSAMYFCASSESRGGFTNEKLFFGSGTQLSVL.